The text below deals with one T cell receptor beta chain. Its specificity is unknown. The record originates from a study of T cells in Graves' hyperthyroidism and ophthalmopathy. About 10 ml of fresh peripheral blood supplied the PBMCs. The CDR3 sequence is 16 residues long. The ends were cut back, 3 bases at V and 8 bases at J, with 22 bases in the middle. The germline V gene encodes CDR1 KGHSH and CDR2 LQKENI. Study-level results: Ophthalmopathy was predicted by the model a median of approximately 6.6 months ahead of onset. Within blood appeared most thyroid clonotypes that had expanded above 0.001. From stable hyperthyroidism, ophthalmopathy was separated by a 13 V-J model.

Amplification targeted TCR beta CDR3 regions from RNA transcripts. A set of HTBI primers served as the primers for a first-round RT-PCR of the TCR CDR3. TCRdb itself ran the multiplex PCR reads through MiXCR, one entry per CDR3 protein. The table records hundreds of thousands of distinct CDR3 sequences, about 19% of them present only once. Material for sequencing was blood. The sequence derives from a woman aged 45-60 years with Graves' hyperthyroidism that later progressed to Graves' ophthalmopathy. This chain joins TRBV18 and TRBJ1-1, with a possible D match to TRBD1 (6 bases). The CDR3 is CASSPRQVQSPGEAFF. In DNA, the CDR3 is TGTGCCAGCTCACCTCGACAGGTGCAGTCACCAGGCGAAGCTTTCTTT.